The 26 T cell receptor beta chains reported below all come from one sample, sequenced in a study of shared clonotypes between healthy human individuals. Assay: immunoSEQ multiplex PCR; the TCRdb copy retains only in-frame clones and omits some. The sample has a few hundred thousand clones; under 80% are singletons. The sample taken for sequencing was memory CD4+ T cells sorted from blood. Subset indicated: CD45RA-negative fraction. These receptors came from a man aged 25-40 years in good health.

This clone was counted a few times. The V gene is TRBV7-2, the J gene TRBJ1-4; 9 bases align to TRBD1. Germline V CDR1 and CDR2: SGHTA, FQGNSA. The V segment lost 1 base and the J segment 6 bases; nucleotides outside the gene matches: 6. The CDR3 is 16 residues long. CDR3 sequence reads: CASSLGTGARDEKLFF. Here the CDR3 DNA reads TGTGCCAGCAGCTTAGGGACAGGGGCGAGGGATGAAAAACTGTTTTTT.

This clone was seen only once. The chain uses TRBV28 and TRBJ1-1; D may be TRBD1 (5 bases). Deletions cut 5 bases from V and 3 bases from J, with 19 bases between. The germline V gene encodes CDR1 MDHEN and CDR2 SYDVKM. This CDR3 region has 16 residues. The CDR3 here is CASSPGGSLGDTEAFF. The CDR3 coding sequence is TGTGCCAGCAGTCCTGGGGGGTCCCTTGGGGACACTGAAGCTTTCTTT.

The chain couples TRBV7-3 to TRBJ2-2, with 7 nucleotides matching TRBD1. The ends lost 1 base at V and 4 bases at J; junction bases unmatched: 15. This CDR3 comprises 19 residues. Germline V gives CDR1 SGHTA, CDR2 FQGTGA. DNA for the CDR3: TGTGCCAGCAGCTTAAACCCCCCCGGGCAGGGACAGCCCACCGGGGAGCTGTTTTTT. It translates to CASSLNPPGQGQPTGELFF.

The chain links TRBV19 to TRBJ2-7; D unclear. CDR1 and CDR2 from the germline V gene are LNHDA and SQIVND (reference sequence). V was cut by 4 bases and J by 1 base, with 14 bases left in between. This CDR3 contains 15 residues. CDR3 amino acids: CASSTSPGLSYEQYF. The DNA of the CDR3 is TGTGCCAGTAGTACAAGCCCCGGCCTTTCCTACGAGCAGTACTTC.

This clone was seen at least ten times. The chain recombines TRBV5-4 with TRBJ1-2; D remains unclear. This CDR3 is built from 13 residues. V lost 4 bases, J lost 6 bases, and 13 bases lay in between. Per germline, CDR1 SGHNT and CDR2 YYREEE (reference sequence). The DNA of the CDR3 is TGTGCCAGCAGCGGACGCGGCCTTGATGGCTACACCTTC. Translation: CASSGRGLDGYTF.

This clone was counted only a few times. The CDR3 here is CASSTGEGHQPQHF. CDR3 sequence (DNA): TGTGCCAGCAGTACAGGGGAGGGTCATCAGCCCCAGCATTTT. The V gene is TRBV21-1, the J gene TRBJ1-5. TRBV21-1 is labeled a pseudogene. The CDR3 is made up of 14 amino acids.

The chain links TRBV30 to TRBJ2-7; unclear D gene. The CDR3 extends over 14 amino acids. The V end lost 4 bases, the J end lost 0 bases, and 13 bases lay between the germline ends. CDR1 is GTSNPN, CDR2 SVGIG, per germline (reference sequence). CDR3 sequence (DNA): TGTGCCTGGACGCCGTATAGAAGCTCCTACGAGCAGTACTTC. It specifies CAWTPYRSSYEQYF. Full variable domain (remainder filled in from reference TRBV30 and TRBJ2-7): SQTIHQWPATLVQPVGSPLSLECTVEGTSNPNLYWYRQAAGRGLQLLFYSVGIGQISSEVPQNLSASRPQDRQFILSSKKLLLSDSGFYLCAWTPYRSSYEQYFGPGTRLTVT.

The chain recombines TRBV7-8 with TRBJ2-1, with 7 bases identical to TRBD2. The CDR3 is 15 residues long. The V gene end was trimmed by 3 bases and the J gene end by 4 bases; junction bases not matched to a gene: 6. Germline assignment: CDR1 SGHVS and CDR2 FQNEAQ. The DNA of the CDR3 is TGTGCCAGCAGCTTCTACCTAGCGGATTACAATGAGCAGTTCTTC. This translates into CASSFYLADYNEQFF.

The genes are TRBV11-1 and TRBJ2-1, with D perhaps TRBD2 (6 bases). Deletions cut 3 bases from V and 0 bases from J, with 9 bases between. The germline gives CDR1 SGHAT, CDR2 FQDESV (reference sequence). The length of the CDR3 is 15 residues. CDR3 protein: CASSLRRDSYNEQFF. CDR3 nucleotides: TGTGCCAGCAGCTTGAGGAGGGACTCCTACAATGAGCAGTTCTTC.

The chain couples TRBV7-8 to TRBJ2-1, with 11 positions matching TRBD1. Per germline, CDR1 SGHVS and CDR2 FQNEAQ. V gave up 7 bases and J gave up 11 bases; unmatched junction bases: 19. The CDR3 extends over 17 amino acids. This CDR3 reads CASIKDRGRGTTGKQFF. The CDR3 DNA reads as TGTGCCAGCATAAAGGACAGGGGGCGAGGTACTACTGGGAAGCAGTTCTTC.

This clone was detected only once. CDR3 nucleotide sequence: TGTGCCAGCAGCTCCTGGCTGGGCCAAGAGACCCAGTACTTC. This gives the protein CASSSWLGQETQYF. The chain carries TRBV7-9 and TRBJ2-5; D is unresolved. The CDR3 loop spans 14 amino acids. Germline CDR1 is SEHNR and CDR2 is FQNEAQ (reference sequence). V lost 4 bases and J 1 base, leaving 10 bases between the germline ends.

The V and J genes are TRBV13 and TRBJ1-1; D remains unclear. This CDR3 spans 15 amino acids. V was pared by 4 bases and J by 3 bases, with 15 bases between. Per the germline V gene, CDR1 is PRHDT and CDR2 is FYEKMQ (reference sequence). CDR3 loop: CASSSGPGAHTEAFF. Written as DNA, the CDR3 is TGTGCCAGCAGCTCCGGACCCGGAGCCCACACTGAAGCTTTCTTT.

This clone occurred a few times. An end of the junction does not agree with germline; a read error may underlie this. The chain recombines TRBV7-7 with TRBJ2-1, with 9 bases identical to TRBD1. Germline V gene data show CDR1 as SSHAT and CDR2 as FNYEAQ (reference sequence). The CDR3 is made up of 15 amino acids. CDR3 sequence: CASSLGQGSYNEQFF. CDR3 DNA sequence: TGTGCTAGCAGCTTGGGACAGGGCTCCTACAATGAGCAGTTCTTC.

This clone turned up a few times. This chain uses TRBV14 with TRBJ2-1; D not certain. Germline V gene lookup returns CDR1 SGHDN and CDR2 FVKESK. V was shortened by 1 base and J by 7 bases, with 11 bases between the two germline ends. This CDR3 spans 14 amino acids. CDR3 in DNA: TGTGCCAGCAGCCAAGCCGGCGCCTTTAATGAGCAGTTCTTC. This gives the protein CASSQAGAFNEQFF.

The chain is built from TRBV30 and TRBJ1-5, with D perhaps TRBD1 (6 bases). This CDR3 is 13 amino acids long. Trimming took 4 bases from V and 4 from J, leaving 11 bases between them. The germline V gene encodes CDR1 GTSNPN and CDR2 SVGIG (reference sequence). This CDR3 is CAWNRQENQPQHF. In DNA, the CDR3 is TGTGCCTGGAATCGACAGGAGAATCAGCCCCAGCATTTT.

The rearrangement joins TRBV9 to TRBJ2-1; D ambiguous. Germline V lookup: CDR1 SGDLS, CDR2 YYNGEE. The V and J ends lost 0 bases and 0 bases respectively, with 7 bases between them. There are 15 residues in the CDR3. The CDR3 protein is CASSVEDRSYNEQFF. In DNA, the CDR3 is TGTGCCAGCAGCGTAGAGGATCGCTCCTACAATGAGCAGTTCTTC.

The J gene is TRBJ2-7, the V gene TRBV27; 9 bases fit TRBD2. From germline, CDR1 is MNHEY and CDR2 SMNVEV (reference sequence). The V gene end was trimmed by 4 bases and the J gene end by 4 bases; junction bases not matched to a gene: 5. The CDR3 loop spans 14 amino acids. CDR3 loop: CASSSLAGPYEQYF. Written as DNA, the CDR3 is TGTGCCAGCAGTTCTCTAGCGGGACCTTACGAGCAGTACTTC.

This clone was seen a handful of times. The V and J genes are TRBV11-3 and TRBJ2-1, with a possible D match to TRBD1 (6 bases). The V end lost 0 bases, the J end lost 9 bases, and 12 bases lay between the germline ends. This CDR3 region has 14 residues. CDR1 and CDR2 (germline): SGHNT, YENEEA. CDR3 DNA: TGTGCCAGCAGCTTAGATTCTATAGGGGGTGAGCAGTTCTTC. It specifies CASSLDSIGGEQFF.

The rearrangement joins TRBV7-2 to TRBJ2-3; no clear D. This CDR3 region has 13 residues. CDR1 is SGHTA and CDR2 is FQGNSA in the germline V gene. V lost 1 base and J lost 3, with 5 bases in between. The CDR3 protein is CASSLGSTDTQYF. The CDR3 region has the DNA TGTGCCAGCAGCTTAGGGTCGACAGATACGCAGTATTTT. Based on the CDR3 plus reference TRBV7-2 and TRBJ2-3, the full variable domain is GAGVSQSPSNKVTEKGKDVELRCDPISGHTALYWYRQSLGQGLEFLIYFQGNSAPDKSGLPSDRFSAERTGGSVSTLTIQRTQQEDSAVYLCASSLGSTDTQYFGPGTRLTVL.

The gene calls are TRBV7-8 and TRBJ1-4; D gene ambiguous. This CDR3 comprises 14 residues. CDR1 and CDR2 (germline): SGHVS, FQNEAQ. V lost 5 bases, J lost 2 bases, and 9 bases lay in between. The CDR3 protein is CASSVRSTNEKLFF. The CDR3 DNA follows: TGTGCCAGCAGCGTCAGGAGCACTAATGAAAAACTGTTTTTT.

This clone has only a few counts. The chain recombines TRBV19 with TRBJ2-1; D remains unclear. There are 14 residues in the CDR3. V was clipped by 5 bases and J by 6 bases, with 14 bases between them. In germline, CDR1 is LNHDA, CDR2 SQIVND (reference sequence). The DNA for the CDR3 is TGTGCCAGTAGTGTGGATCCCGACCGCAATGAGCAGTTCTTC. Translating gives CASSVDPDRNEQFF.

This chain links TRBV20-1 with TRBJ2-7, with D perhaps matching TRBD1 (5 bases). The V gene lost 6 bases and the J gene lost 5 bases, with 11 bases spanning the gap. Germline values: CDR1 DFQATT, CDR2 SNEGSKA (reference sequence). The CDR3 consists of 11 residues. DNA of the CDR3: TGCAGTGCAGGCTCAGGGAACGAGCAGTACTTC. It translates to CSAGSGNEQYF.

This clone came up a few times. The chain joins TRBV11-2 to TRBJ2-2; 7 nucleotides match TRBD2. Germline CDR1 is SGHAT and CDR2 is FQNNGV. The junction had 10 bases not matched to a gene; V was cut back by 1 base and J by 8 bases. CDR3 length: 16 residues. The CDR3 DNA follows: TGTGCCAGCAGCTTAGGGACTAGGGGAGGATGGGGGGAGCTGTTTTTT. Its protein is CASSLGTRGGWGELFF.

This clone was detected a few times. CDR3 region: CASRTAYYSNQPQHF. CDR3 DNA sequence: TGTGCCAGTAGGACGGCCTACTATAGCAATCAGCCCCAGCATTTT. The gene calls are TRBV19 and TRBJ1-5; D gene unclear. The CDR3 is 15 residues long. Germline V CDR1 and CDR2: LNHDA, SQIVND (reference sequence). V was cut by 6 bases and J by 0 bases, with 12 bases left in between. Variable domain in full (rest from reference TRBV19 and TRBJ1-5): DGGITQSPKYLFRKEGQNVTLSCEQNLNHDAMYWYRQDPGQGLRLIYYSQIVNDFQKGDIAEGYSVSREKKESFPLTVTSAQKNPTAFYLCASRTAYYSNQPQHFGDGTRLSIL.

The chain employs TRBV14 and TRBJ1-1; 9 bases match TRBD1. The CDR3 loop spans 16 amino acids. CDR1 and CDR2 (germline): SGHDN, FVKESK. V trimming: 1 base; J trimming: 7 bases; junction bases outside the gene matches: 10. The CDR3 loop is CASSQVDRGTYGEAFF. The DNA of the CDR3 is TGTGCCAGCAGCCAAGTTGACAGGGGGACGTATGGTGAAGCTTTCTTT.

This clone was found a few times. CDR3 region: CASSSYSYEQYF. CDR3 in DNA: TGTGCCAGCAGCTCCTACTCCTACGAGCAGTACTTC. The chain recombines TRBV5-5 with TRBJ2-7; D remains unclear. This CDR3 contains 12 residues. Germline V gene data show CDR1 as SGHKS and CDR2 as YYEKEE (reference sequence). V was pared by 3 bases and J by 0 bases, with 4 bases between.